The rows below give T cell receptor beta chains drawn from one sample of a study of blood T cell repertoires in COVID-19. TCRdb's copy holds only in-frame clones and misses some; the assay was immunoSEQ multiplex PCR. In the table there are 200,000 to 250,000 clones, roughly 80% of which are singletons. The sample was peripheral blood. These receptors came from a woman aged 70-85 years with active or convalescent COVID-19. Both conserved end residues are part of each CDR3. D genes are given only for firm matches. Clone size is stated in some rows and not others, as once, few, many or a class when expanded.

d_call j_call cdr3_length clone_size v_call cdr3_aa cdr3_nt
- TRBJ2-3 16 - TRBV11-3 CASSLGTDPSTDTQYF TGTGCCAGCAGCCTCGGGACTGATCCTAGCACAGATACGCAGTATTTT
- TRBJ2-3 18 - TRBV10-3 CAISESFPGKLFADTQYF TGTGCCATCAGTGAGTCGTTCCCGGGGAAACTTTTTGCGGATACGCAGTATTTT
TRBD2 TRBJ2-7 10 - TRBV6-5 CTSGFREQYF TGCACTAGCGGCTTTCGAGAGCAGTACTTC
- TRBJ1-5 13 - TRBV10-3 CAISELDNQPQHF TGTGCCATCAGTGAGTTAGACAATCAGCCCCAGCATTTT
TRBD1 TRBJ1-1 15 - TRBV7-8 CASSLGQGADTEAFF TGTGCCAGCAGCCTGGGACAGGGGGCAGACACTGAAGCTTTCTTT
- TRBJ2-1 17 - TRBV5-3 CARSLDILLTVRNEQFF TGTGCCAGAAGCTTGGACATTCTCCTAACAGTTCGGAATGAGCAGTTCTTC
TRBD1 TRBJ1-6 15 - TRBV4-2 CASSHAGQVNSPLHF TGTGCCAGCAGCCACGCAGGACAGGTTAATTCACCCCTCCACTTT
- TRBJ1-2 15 - TRBV4-3 CASSQDRGINYGYTF TGCGCCAGCAGCCAAGATAGGGGGATCAACTATGGCTACACCTTC
TRBD1 TRBJ2-5 14 - TRBV10-2 CASSTGQGWETQYF TGCGCCAGCAGTACCGGACAGGGTTGGGAGACCCAGTACTTC
- TRBJ1-5 16 - TRBV4-1 CASSQDSTEVRQPQHF TGCGCCAGCAGCCAGGATTCAACAGAAGTACGGCAGCCCCAGCATTTT
TRBD1 TRBJ2-6 17 - TRBV28 CASSLRQGYSGANVLTF TGTGCCAGCAGCTTGCGACAGGGATACTCTGGGGCCAACGTCCTGACTTTC
- TRBJ1-5 15 once TRBV30 CAWGLGHYSNQPQHF TGTGCCTGGGGCTTGGGACATTATAGCAATCAGCCCCAGCATTTT
TRBD1 TRBJ1-6 14 - TRBV11-2 CASSLMQGASPLHF TGTGCCAGCAGCTTAATGCAGGGGGCTTCACCCCTCCACTTT
TRBD2 TRBJ2-3 15 - TRBV30 CAWQLGTRRTDTQYF TGTGCCTGGCAACTGGGGACTAGGCGGACAGATACGCAGTATTTT
TRBD2 TRBJ2-2 16 - TRBV19 CASSMKAGDKTGELFF TGTGCCAGTAGTATGAAAGCGGGGGATAAAACCGGGGAGCTGTTTTTT
TRBD2 TRBJ2-7 16 - TRBV18 CASSPRGRLAGDEQYF TGTGCCAGCTCACCACGCGGAAGGCTAGCGGGAGACGAGCAGTACTTC
- TRBJ2-5 13 - TRBV12-3/TRBV12-4 CASSRSGQETQYF TGTGCCAGCAGCCGTAGCGGCCAAGAGACCCAGTACTTC
- TRBJ1-2 13 - TRBV21-1 CASSEVRNYGYTF TGTGCCAGCAGCGAGGTGCGGAACTATGGCTACACCTTC
TRBD1 TRBJ1-3 15 - TRBV28 CASSPRTGTGNTIYF TGTGCCAGCAGTCCCAGGACAGGAACTGGAAACACCATATATTTT
TRBD1 TRBJ1-1 16 - TRBV7-2 CASSLVGTGVHTEAFF TGTGCCAGCAGCTTAGTAGGGACAGGGGTGCACACTGAAGCTTTCTTT
- TRBJ1-2 12 - TRBV5-4 CASSLEGYGYTF TGTGCCAGCAGCTTAGAGGGTTATGGCTACACCTTC
- TRBJ2-7 14 - TRBV30 CAWNLRPTYYEQYF TGTGCCTGGAACTTGAGACCGACATACTACGAGCAGTACTTC
TRBD1 TRBJ2-1 15 - TRBV2 CASTLTTGGAEEQFF TGTGCCAGCACCCTAACGACAGGGGGGGCAGAGGAGCAGTTCTTC
TRBD1 TRBJ1-3 15 - TRBV28 CASTLPGQGGNTIYF TGTGCCAGCACCTTGCCGGGACAGGGAGGAAACACCATATATTTT
TRBD1 TRBJ2-3 17 - TRBV7-9 CASSLGEGARRTDTQYF TGTGCCAGCAGCTTAGGTGAGGGGGCGCGTCGCACAGATACGCAGTATTTT
- TRBJ1-5 15 - TRBV9 CASSVGPGDNQPQHF TGTGCCAGCAGCGTAGGGCCAGGGGATAATCAGCCCCAGCATTTT
- TRBJ2-7 16 - TRBV12-1 CASSPEDRHVGYEQYF TGTGCCAGCAGCCCCGAGGACAGGCATGTGGGCTACGAGCAGTACTTC
- TRBJ1-2 13 - TRBV19 CASSFTGSYGYTF TGTGCCAGTAGTTTCACAGGATCTTATGGCTACACCTTC
TRBD2 TRBJ2-1 16 once TRBV5-1 CASSSGLAGVDNEQFF TGCGCCAGCAGCTCGGGACTAGCGGGAGTGGATAATGAGCAGTTCTTC
- TRBJ1-5 15 - TRBV4-2 CASSQDWAGRQPQHF TGTGCCAGCAGCCAAGATTGGGCAGGGCGACAGCCCCAGCATTTT
- TRBJ1-2 13 - TRBV5-1 CASSLDDSYGYTF TGCGCCAGCAGCTTGGATGACAGCTATGGCTACACCTTC
- TRBJ2-1 16 - TRBV4-2 CASSQTLGHSVGEQFF TGTGCCAGCAGCCAGACCCTCGGACATTCGGTAGGTGAGCAGTTCTTC
TRBD2 TRBJ2-5 16 - TRBV25-1 CASSEFGTSGTETQYF TGTGCCAGCAGTGAATTCGGGACTAGCGGGACAGAGACCCAGTACTTC
TRBD1 TRBJ2-4 18 - TRBV19 CASSIESTGVGAKNIQYF TGTGCCAGTAGTATTGAGTCCACAGGGGTAGGGGCCAAAAACATTCAGTACTTC
- TRBJ1-2 12 - TRBV15 CATSGGNYGYTF TGTGCCACCAGCGGCGGCAACTATGGCTACACCTTC